This TCR beta chain came from a study of CD8 T cells in ankylosing spondylitis. Findings and caveats of the study: Typical of ankylosing spondylitis blood, it appeared, was a TCR beta motif of eight highly homologous variants. In synovial fluid and blood from reactive arthritis, some motif variants were previously reported.

There are many counts of this clonotype. Antigen: not known. As the method for making TCR beta libraries, quantitative 5'-RACE with molecular barcodes was used. TCRdb reanalysed the 5' RACE reads using MiXCR and keeps one entry per CDR3 protein. The sample has some 240,000 distinct CDR3 sequences, 7.3% seen once. V was clipped by 4 bases and J by 6 bases, with 4 bases between them. The germline CDR1 and CDR2 sequences are SEHNR and FQNEAQ (reference sequence). The CDR3 has 11 residues. The sample was blood, either unsorted or a sorted T cell fraction (not recorded which). This chain uses TRBV7-9 with TRBJ2-1; D unclear. The TCR sequence derives from a male donor with ankylosing spondylitis. The CDR3 loop reads CASSSPNEQFF. CDR3 in DNA: TGTGCCAGCAGCTCCCCCAATGAGCAGTTCTTC.